This T cell receptor (beta chain) was profiled in a study of T cell responses to AZD1222 COVID-19 vaccine. Study results and caveats: Most donors were white British and more were female, and clonal diversity was possibly underestimated. Just a handful of people given AZD1222 tested seropositive at baseline. Reports indicate that nearly half of spike-specific TCRs are directed at unmutated variant regions. Spike-specific TCR breadth and depth both grew after two AZD1222 doses.

Germline V gives CDR1 SGDLS, CDR2 YYNGEE. Trimming cost V 4 bases and J 0 bases, with 13 bases left between them. This CDR3 contains 15 residues. Some clones are missing from TCRdb's copy, which holds only in-frame ones; the method was immunoSEQ multiplex PCR. The sample has more than 85,000 clones, over 80% seen once. About this clone: Its target is unknown.

This clonotype was obtained from an adult in good health. The chain has TRBV9 and TRBJ1-1; D call uncertain. The source material was peripheral blood, sampled on day 0 of AZD1222 vaccination. DNA of the CDR3: TGTGCCAGCAGCCCCCGTAATGGAATGAACACTGAAGCTTTCTTT. Its protein is CASSPRNGMNTEAFF.